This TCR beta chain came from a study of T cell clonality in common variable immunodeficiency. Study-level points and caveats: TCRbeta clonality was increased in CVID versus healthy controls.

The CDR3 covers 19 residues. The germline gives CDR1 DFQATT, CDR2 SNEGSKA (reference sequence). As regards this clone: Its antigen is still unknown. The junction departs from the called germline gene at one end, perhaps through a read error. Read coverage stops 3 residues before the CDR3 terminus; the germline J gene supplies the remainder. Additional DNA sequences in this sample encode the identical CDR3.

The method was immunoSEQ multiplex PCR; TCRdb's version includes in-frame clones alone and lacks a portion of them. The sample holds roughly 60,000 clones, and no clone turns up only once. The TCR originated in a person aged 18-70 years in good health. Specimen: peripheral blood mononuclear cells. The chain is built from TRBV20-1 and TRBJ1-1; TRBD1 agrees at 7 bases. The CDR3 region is CSARGIHLGRDRENTEAFF. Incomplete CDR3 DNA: TGCAGTGCTAGAGGCATCCACTTGGGCAGAGACAGGGAGAACACCGAA.